This T cell receptor beta chain was captured by sequencing in a study of T cell responses to AZD1222 COVID-19 vaccine. Broader study findings: Spike-specific TCR breadth and depth went up after people got two AZD1222 doses.

Remarks on this clone: Antigen unknown.

The CDR3 runs to 18 residues. Germline V CDR1 and CDR2: SGHRS, YFSETQ. The V and J ends lost 2 bases and 1 base, in that order; junction bases with no gene match: 9. Using immunoSEQ multiplex PCR, the repertoire was profiled, and TCRdb retains in-frame clones only, with some absent. This sample has about 67,000 clones, with about 83% found just once. The chain links TRBV5-1 to TRBJ1-4; 9 bases agree with TRBD1. This receptor was identified in an adult who received the AZD1222 COVID-19 vaccine. The source material was peripheral blood, sampled 28 days after the second AZD1222 dose. The CDR3 DNA reads as TGCGCCAGCAGCTTCGGAGACAACAGGGGGCTAACTAATGAAAAACTGTTTTTT. Amino acids: CASSFGDNRGLTNEKLFF.